These 11 T cell receptor beta chains share one sample of origin, sequenced in a study of T cell repertoires in cytomegalovirus infection. Their recognized antigens are unknown. Each CDR3 protein gets one entry after TCRdb re-called the reads with MiXCR. The sample contains about 100,000 distinct CDR3 sequences, over 25% of which appear only once. Material: CD8+ T cells from cultured PBMCs, obtained from culture after CMV antigen stimulation. The receptors come from a human donor in good health (CMV status not recorded). Some clones in this sample may be carry-over from other donors' samples.

This clonotype has a count of ten or more. V is TRBV4-1 and J is TRBJ2-3; D is unresolved. V gave up 1 base and J gave up 6 bases, with 8 bases separating them. Looked up from germline, CDR1 is MGHRA and CDR2 is YSYEKL. The CDR3 is 13 residues long. Here the CDR3 reads CASSQGTSDTQYF. As DNA, the CDR3 is TGCGCCAGCAGCCAAGGAACCTCCGATACGCAGTATTTT.

This clonotype was counted a few times. This chain connects TRBV12-3 or TRBV12-4 to TRBJ1-5; 8 nucleotides agree with TRBD1. V lost 1 base to trimming and J lost 5 bases; unmatched junction nucleotides: 4. The CDR3 is made up of 15 amino acids. CDR3: CASSLGTGSDQPQHF. CDR3 in DNA: TGTGCCAGCAGTTTAGGGACAGGGTCCGATCAGCCCCAGCATTTT.

The gene calls are TRBV4-1 and TRBJ2-7; D call uncertain. Between the trimmed V and J ends, which lost 1 base and 7 bases, there was a span of 11 bases. Looked up from germline, CDR1 is MGHRA and CDR2 is YSYEKL. This CDR3 is 13 amino acids long. The CDR3 region is CASSQALSWEQYF. The CDR3 DNA sequence: TGCGCCAGCAGCCAAGCATTATCGTGGGAGCAGTACTTC.

This clonotype was counted at least ten times. CDR3 region: CSARGAQLTSYEQYF. The CDR3 nucleotides read TGCAGTGCTAGGGGGGCTCAGTTAACCTCCTACGAGCAGTACTTC. The chain has TRBV20-1 and TRBJ2-7, with a possible D match to TRBD1 (6 bases). V was shortened by 3 bases and J by 0 bases, with 15 bases between the two germline ends. There are 15 residues in the CDR3. Germline loops: CDR1 DFQATT, CDR2 SNEGSKA (reference sequence).

In its sample, this clonotype was seen many times. This chain connects TRBV7-9 to TRBJ2-2, with a possible D match to TRBD2 (7 bases). V lost 0 bases, J lost 4 bases, and 15 bases lay in between. The germline CDR1 and CDR2 sequences are SEHNR and FQNEAQ (reference sequence). This CDR3 has 17 amino acids. The chain's CDR3 is CASSLARAGATTGELFF. The CDR3, as DNA: TGTGCCAGCAGCTTAGCCCGCGCGGGGGCCACCACCGGGGAGCTGTTTTTT.

This rearrangement joins TRBV11-2 to TRBJ1-2; D is possibly TRBD1 (5 bases). The CDR3 runs to 14 residues. With 3 bases removed from V and 6 bases from J, the gap between germline ends came to 14 bases. Germline loops: CDR1 SGHAT, CDR2 FQNNGV. CDR3 amino acids: CASSFPGSSDGYTF. The CDR3 coding sequence is TGTGCCAGCAGCTTTCCAGGGAGTTCAGATGGCTACACCTTC.

This clonotype came up many times. V gene TRBV5-1 combines with J gene TRBJ1-1, with D uncertain. The CDR3 has 14 amino acids. CDR1 is SGHRS, CDR2 YFSETQ, per germline. The V and J ends lost 2 bases and 0 bases respectively, with 8 bases between them. The CDR3 reads CASSFRTVNTEAFF. The CDR3 bases are TGCGCCAGCAGCTTCCGGACGGTGAACACTGAAGCTTTCTTT.

This clonotype was seen many times. V usage is TRBV12-3 or TRBV12-4 and J usage is TRBJ2-1, with 14 bases matching TRBD2. V lost 4 bases and J lost 4; bases outside the gene matches: 9. The CDR3 is 18 amino acids. The CDR3, as DNA: TGTGCCAGCAGTTCCCCGACTAGCGGGGGGGCGAGGTACAATGAGCAGTTCTTC. This sequence encodes CASSSPTSGGARYNEQFF.

This sequence joins TRBV5-4 and TRBJ2-1, with TRBD2 identical over 13 bases. The CDR3 is 14 amino acids. V dropped 5 bases and J dropped 9; count of bases not matched to a gene: 5. Germline V gene data show CDR1 as SGHNT and CDR2 as YYREEE (reference sequence). CDR3 amino acids: CASRTSGGRSEQFF. In DNA, the CDR3 is TGTGCCAGCAGGACTAGCGGGGGGCGCAGTGAGCAGTTCTTC.

This clonotype was counted between two and nine times. This sequence joins TRBV2 and TRBJ2-7, with TRBD1 as a possible D gene (5 bases). This CDR3 is 14 amino acids long. The V gene's germline CDR1 is SNHLY and CDR2 FYNNEI. V shed 4 bases and J shed 0 bases, with 10 bases lying between them. The CDR3, as DNA: TGTGCCAGCAGTGGGGGCAGGAGCTCCTACGAGCAGTACTTC. Its translation: CASSGGRSSYEQYF.

This clonotype has at least ten counts. J is TRBJ2-3 and V is TRBV7-2; D possibly corresponds to TRBD2 (5 bases). This CDR3 contains 14 residues. Deletions cut 6 bases from V and 2 bases from J, with 12 bases between. Germline CDR1 SGHTA, CDR2 FQGNSA. CDR3 DNA: TGTGCCAGCAGGCGGGCTAAGATCACAGATACGCAGTATTTT. This sequence encodes CASRRAKITDTQYF.